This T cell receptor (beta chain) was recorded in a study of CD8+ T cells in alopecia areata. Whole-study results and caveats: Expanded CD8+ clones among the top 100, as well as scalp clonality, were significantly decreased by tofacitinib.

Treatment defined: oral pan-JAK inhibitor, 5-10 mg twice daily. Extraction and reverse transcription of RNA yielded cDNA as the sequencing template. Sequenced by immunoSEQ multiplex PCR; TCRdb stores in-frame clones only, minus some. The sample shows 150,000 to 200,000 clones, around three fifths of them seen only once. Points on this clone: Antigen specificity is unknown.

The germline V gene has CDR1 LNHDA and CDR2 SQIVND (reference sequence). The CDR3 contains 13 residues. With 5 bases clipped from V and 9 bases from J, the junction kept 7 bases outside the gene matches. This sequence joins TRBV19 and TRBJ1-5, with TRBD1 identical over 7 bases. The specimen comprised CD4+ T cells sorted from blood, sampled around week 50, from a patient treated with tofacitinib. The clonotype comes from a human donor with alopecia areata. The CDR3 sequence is CASSDSQGTPQHF. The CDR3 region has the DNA TGTGCCAGTAGTGACTCACAGGGGACGCCCCAGCATTTT.